This is a list of T cell receptor beta chains from one sample in a study of OX40 agonist ivuxolimab in advanced cancers. Clones were read by immunoSEQ multiplex PCR, and TCRdb kept only the in-frame ones, dropping some. The table shows approximately 76,000 clones, with 75% to 85% occurring only once. The material was CD4+ or CD8+ T cells sorted from blood, obtained in a trial of the OX40 agonist ivuxolimab. The source is an adult with an advanced solid tumor such as melanoma, head and neck, liver or kidney cancer. The CDR3 runs from the conserved cysteine through the conserved F or W. Each record gives: D gene, clone size, J gene, V gene, CDR3 DNA, CDR3 protein. The D gene is left open where the match is weak. Size is omitted from some rows. Given values are once, few, many or a class for expanded clones.

NA,NA,TRBJ2-5,TRBV4-3,TGCGCCAGCAGCCTGAACGGGCAGAAAGAGACCCAGTACTTC,CASSLNGQKETQYF
NA,NA,TRBJ1-1,TRBV18,TGTGCCAGCTCACCAGGGTTGAACACTGAAGCTTTCTTT,CASSPGLNTEAFF
TRBD1,NA,TRBJ1-5,TRBV19,TGTGCCAGTAGTATAGAAGCCAGGGGGTTGGGTCAGCCCCAGCATTTT,CASSIEARGLGQPQHF
TRBD2,few,TRBJ2-2,TRBV7-3,TGTGCCAGCAGCTTACTCCCCCACGAGCGAGCGGGGGAAACCGGGGAGCTGTTTTTT,CASSLLPHERAGETGELFF
TRBD1,NA,TRBJ1-6,TRBV7-8,TGTGCCAGCAGTTCGACAGGGTCGGGCCTTGGTGACTCACCCCTCCACTTT,CASSSTGSGLGDSPLHF
TRBD2,once,TRBJ2-3,TRBV4-3,TGCGCCAGCAGCCAGGGAGCGGGGGGAGCTAGCACAGATACGCAGTATTTT,CASSQGAGGASTDTQYF
TRBD2,NA,TRBJ2-5,TRBV4-1,TGCGCCAGCAGCATCGAACCACTAGCGAGTGGGTCACAAGAGACCCAGTACTTC,CASSIEPLASGSQETQYF
NA,NA,TRBJ1-1,TRBV5-8,TGTGCCAGCAGCTCGCATCGGGGGGCGAACACTGAAGCTTTCTTT,CASSSHRGANTEAFF
NA,NA,TRBJ2-4,TRBV5-5,TGTGCCAGCAGCTGGGGCGGGGATCTAGCCAAAAACATTCAGTACTTC,CASSWGGDLAKNIQYF
NA,NA,TRBJ1-5,TRBV6-5,TGTGCCAGCAGAGCCGATTATAGCAATCAGCCCCAGCATTTT,CASRADYSNQPQHF
NA,NA,TRBJ1-2,TRBV19,TGTGCCAGTGGGACCGGGATTAACTATGGCTACACCTTC,CASGTGINYGYTF
NA,NA,TRBJ2-3,TRBV2,TGTGCCAGCAGTGACGGACTCACGGCTCAATGGGATACGCAGTATTTT,CASSDGLTAQWDTQYF
NA,NA,TRBJ1-5,TRBV6-6,TGTGCCAGCAGCATACTCGGGACCGCTCTTCAGCCCCAGCATTTT,CASSILGTALQPQHF
NA,NA,TRBJ1-2,TRBV7-2,TGTGCCAGCAGCTTAGAACAGGGTTTGCGGGGCTACACCTTC,CASSLEQGLRGYTF
NA,NA,TRBJ1-5,TRBV30,TGTGCCTGGACCCCCGGGACTCCCGGGCCCCAGCCCCAGCATTTT,CAWTPGTPGPQPQHF
NA,few,TRBJ2-7,TRBV29-1,TGCAGCGTTGTCGACCCTTCCTACGAGCAGTACTTC,CSVVDPSYEQYF
NA,once,TRBJ1-1,TRBV18,TGTGCCAGCTCGCCGGACGTTACTGAAGCTTTCTTT,CASSPDVTEAFF